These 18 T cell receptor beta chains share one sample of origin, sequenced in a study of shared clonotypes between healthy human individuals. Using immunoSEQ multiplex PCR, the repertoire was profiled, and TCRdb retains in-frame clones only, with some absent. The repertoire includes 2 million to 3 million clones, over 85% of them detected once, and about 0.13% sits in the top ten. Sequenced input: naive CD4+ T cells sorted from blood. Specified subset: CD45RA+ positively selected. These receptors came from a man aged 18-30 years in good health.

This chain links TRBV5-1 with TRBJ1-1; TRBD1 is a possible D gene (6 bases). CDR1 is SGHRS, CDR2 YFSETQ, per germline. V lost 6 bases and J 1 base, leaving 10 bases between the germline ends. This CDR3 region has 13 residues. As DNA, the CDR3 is TGCGCCAGCAACCGGGACAAGAACACTGAAGCTTTCTTT. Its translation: CASNRDKNTEAFF.

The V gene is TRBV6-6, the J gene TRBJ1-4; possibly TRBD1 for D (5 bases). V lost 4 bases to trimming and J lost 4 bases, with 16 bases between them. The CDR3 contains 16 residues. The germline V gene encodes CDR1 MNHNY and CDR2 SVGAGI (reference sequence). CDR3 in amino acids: CASSSGLQGLNEKLFF. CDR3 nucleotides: TGTGCCAGCAGTTCCGGCTTGCAGGGCCTTAATGAAAAACTGTTTTTT.

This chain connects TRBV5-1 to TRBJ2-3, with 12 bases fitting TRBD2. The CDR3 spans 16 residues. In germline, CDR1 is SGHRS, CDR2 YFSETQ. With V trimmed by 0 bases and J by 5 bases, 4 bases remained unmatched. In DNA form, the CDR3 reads TGCGCCAGCAGCTTGGAACTAGCGGGGGGAATAGATACGCAGTATTTT. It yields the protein CASSLELAGGIDTQYF.

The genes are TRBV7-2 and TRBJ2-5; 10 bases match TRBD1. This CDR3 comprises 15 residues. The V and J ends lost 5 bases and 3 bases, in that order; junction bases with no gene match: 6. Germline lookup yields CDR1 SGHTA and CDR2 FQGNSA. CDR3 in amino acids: CASSQGGQGKETQYF. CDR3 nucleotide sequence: TGTGCCAGCAGCCAGGGGGGACAGGGGAAAGAGACCCAGTACTTC.

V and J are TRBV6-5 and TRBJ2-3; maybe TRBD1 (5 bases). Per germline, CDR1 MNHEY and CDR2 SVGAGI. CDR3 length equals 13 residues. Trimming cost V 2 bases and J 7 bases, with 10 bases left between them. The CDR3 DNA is TGTGCCAGCAGTTACGGCGCAGGGAATACGCAGTATTTT. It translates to CASSYGAGNTQYF.

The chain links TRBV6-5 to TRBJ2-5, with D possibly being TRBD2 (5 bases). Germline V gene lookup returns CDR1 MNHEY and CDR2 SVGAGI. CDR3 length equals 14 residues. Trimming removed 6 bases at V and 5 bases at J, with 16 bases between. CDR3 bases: TGTGCCAGCAGCCCCGTGGGAGTGTATGAGACCCAGTACTTC. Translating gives CASSPVGVYETQYF.

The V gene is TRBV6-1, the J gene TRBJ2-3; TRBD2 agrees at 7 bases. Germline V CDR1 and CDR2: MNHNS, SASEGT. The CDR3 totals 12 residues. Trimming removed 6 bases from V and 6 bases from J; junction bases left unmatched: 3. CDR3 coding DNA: TGTGCCAGCAGCGCAGCGGGGGATACGCAGTATTTT. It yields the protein CASSAAGDTQYF.

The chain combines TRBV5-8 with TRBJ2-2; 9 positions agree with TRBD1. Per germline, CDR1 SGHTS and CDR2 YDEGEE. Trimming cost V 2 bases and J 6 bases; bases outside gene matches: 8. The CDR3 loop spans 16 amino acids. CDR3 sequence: CASSFSWTGVAGELFF. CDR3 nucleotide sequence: TGTGCCAGCAGCTTCAGTTGGACAGGGGTAGCCGGGGAGCTGTTTTTT.

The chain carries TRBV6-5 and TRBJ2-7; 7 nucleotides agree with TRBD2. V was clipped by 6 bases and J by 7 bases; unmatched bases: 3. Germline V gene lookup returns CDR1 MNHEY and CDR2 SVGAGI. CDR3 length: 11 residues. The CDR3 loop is CASSRGEEQYF. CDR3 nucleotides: TGTGCCAGCAGCCGGGGGGAAGAGCAGTACTTC.

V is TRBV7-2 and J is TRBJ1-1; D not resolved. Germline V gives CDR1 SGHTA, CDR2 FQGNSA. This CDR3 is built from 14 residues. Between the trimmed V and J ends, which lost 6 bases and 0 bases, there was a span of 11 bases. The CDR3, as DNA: TGTGCCAGCAGAATACAATTTATGAACACTGAAGCTTTCTTT. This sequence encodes CASRIQFMNTEAFF.

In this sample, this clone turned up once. The CDR3, as DNA: TGTGCCAGCAGTGAATACCAGGGTGGATCACCCCTCCACTTT. Its protein is CASSEYQGGSPLHF. The rearrangement joins TRBV6-1 to TRBJ1-6; TRBD1 is a possible D gene (5 bases). The CDR3 spans 14 residues. Germline CDR1 is MNHNS and CDR2 is SASEGT. V gave up 2 bases and J gave up 10 bases, with 12 bases separating them.

DNA for the CDR3: TGTGCCAGTATGGCTCCTTCGACTACCTATGGCTACACCTTC. Amino acid sequence: CASMAPSTTYGYTF. This rearrangement joins TRBV19 to TRBJ1-2; D not resolved. Trimming pared 7 bases from V and 4 bases from J, leaving 16 bases between. This CDR3 has 14 residues. CDR1 LNHDA and CDR2 SQIVND come from the germline V gene (reference sequence).

CDR3 loop: CASSPNRGFKGQPQHF. For the CDR3, the DNA is TGTGCCAGCAGTCCGAACAGGGGGTTCAAGGGGCAGCCCCAGCATTTT. V and J are TRBV28 and TRBJ1-5, with 8 nucleotides matching TRBD1. The germline gives CDR1 MDHEN, CDR2 SYDVKM. V shed 5 bases and J 7 bases; nucleotides not matched to a gene: 13. The CDR3 loop spans 16 amino acids.

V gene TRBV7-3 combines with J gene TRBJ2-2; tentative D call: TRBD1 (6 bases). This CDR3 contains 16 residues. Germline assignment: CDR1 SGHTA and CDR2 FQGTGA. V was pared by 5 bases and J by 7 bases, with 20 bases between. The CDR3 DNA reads TGTGCCAGCAGCCCTCAAAGTACAGGGTTTAACGGGGAGCTGTTTTTT. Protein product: CASSPQSTGFNGELFF.

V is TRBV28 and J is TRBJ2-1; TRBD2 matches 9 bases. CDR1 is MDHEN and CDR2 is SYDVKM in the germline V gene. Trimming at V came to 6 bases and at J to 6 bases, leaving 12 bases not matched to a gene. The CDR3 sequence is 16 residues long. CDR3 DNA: TGTGCCAGCAGACTTTGGGGCCTAGCGGGGAGCAATGAGCAGTTCTTC. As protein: CASRLWGLAGSNEQFF.

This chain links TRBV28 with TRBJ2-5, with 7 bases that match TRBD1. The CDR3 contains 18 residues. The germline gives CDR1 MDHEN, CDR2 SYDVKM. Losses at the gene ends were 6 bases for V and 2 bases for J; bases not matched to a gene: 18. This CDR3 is CASRNDRVTLIGQETQYF. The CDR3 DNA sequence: TGTGCCAGCAGGAATGACAGGGTTACCTTAATCGGTCAAGAGACCCAGTACTTC.

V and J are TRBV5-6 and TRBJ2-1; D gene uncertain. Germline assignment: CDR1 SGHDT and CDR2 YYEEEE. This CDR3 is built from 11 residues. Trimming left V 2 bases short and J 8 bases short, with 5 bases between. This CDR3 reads CASSLPHEQFF. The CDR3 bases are TGTGCCAGCAGCTTACCCCATGAGCAGTTCTTC.

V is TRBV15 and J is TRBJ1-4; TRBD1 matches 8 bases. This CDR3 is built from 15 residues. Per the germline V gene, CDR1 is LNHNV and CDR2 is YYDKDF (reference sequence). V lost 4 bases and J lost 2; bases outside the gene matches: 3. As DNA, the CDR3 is TGTGCCACCAGCACGCAGGGGGCGACTAATGAAAAACTGTTTTTT. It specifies CATSTQGATNEKLFF.